The 4 T cell receptor beta chains below all came from one sample that was sequenced in a study of neurological immune-mediated disorders. Time point reported: longitudinal time-point 1 (baseline). TCRdb analysed the 5' RACE reads with MiXCR anew, one entry per CDR3 protein. The table has tens of thousands of distinct CDR3 sequences, about 9.4% seen once. The sample taken for sequencing was PBMCs. These receptors all come from a young man in good health.

Ten or more counts support this clonotype. The genes are TRBV7-2 and TRBJ1-2, with 8 bases identical to TRBD1. The germline V gene encodes CDR1 SGHTA and CDR2 FQGNSA. The CDR3 length is 14 residues. With V trimmed by 4 bases and J by 5 bases, 6 bases remained unmatched. CDR3 sequence: CASSSGQGGYGYTF. CDR3 bases: TGTGCCAGCAGCTCCGGACAGGGAGGGTATGGCTACACCTTC.

Only a few counts were recorded for this clonotype. CDR3 loop: CSVSPGTGGKNEQYF. For the CDR3, the DNA is TGCAGTGTTAGCCCCGGGACAGGGGGGAAGAACGAGCAGTACTTC. This chain connects TRBV20-1 to TRBJ2-7; 11 bases align to TRBD1. The trim removed 7 bases at V and 5 bases at J, leaving 13 bases unmatched. Germline V gene lookup returns CDR1 DFQATT and CDR2 SNEGSKA (reference sequence). This CDR3 spans 15 amino acids.

This clonotype was observed at least ten times. The chain joins TRBV3-1 to TRBJ2-7; D is ambiguous. Looked up from germline, CDR1 is LGHDT and CDR2 is YNNKEL (reference sequence). This CDR3 has 13 residues. The V end lost 2 bases, the J end lost 0 bases, and 5 bases lay between the germline ends. CDR3 in DNA: TGTGCCAGCAGCCAAAGGAGCTCCTACGAGCAGTACTTC. Its protein product is CASSQRSSYEQYF.

Ten or more counts support this clonotype. The chain recombines TRBV10-3 with TRBJ2-7; D perhaps matches TRBD2 (6 bases). Germline V gene sequence: CDR1 ENHRY, CDR2 SYGVKD. The CDR3 spans 18 residues. Deletions cut 0 bases from V and 2 bases from J, with 20 bases between. CDR3 sequence: CAISESSFGGTLTYEQYF. The CDR3, as DNA: TGTGCCATCAGTGAGTCGAGTTTTGGGGGGACCCTAACCTACGAGCAGTACTTC.